The sequence of this T cell receptor beta chain was determined in a study of cytomegalovirus exposure and HLA in healthy donors. Primers included in the PCR were 60 Vbeta and 13 Jbeta primers. Per the study methods: Later reanalysis found 70 million to 95 million unique TCR beta chains, around 9.9 million of them shared. Only in-frame clones appear in the TCRdb table, and some are missing; sequencing was by immunoSEQ multiplex PCR. That table gives V, J and clone size, and the DNA gave D and trimming. The table includes around 180,000 clones, about 83% detected once. CDR1 is GTSNPN and CDR2 is SVGIG in the germline V gene (reference sequence). The V gene end was trimmed by 4 bases and the J gene end by 4 bases; junction bases not matched to a gene: 4. The CDR3 spans 13 residues. The study's findings and limits: As was reported, the HLA-A and HLA-B alleles of most subjects were accurately predicted from TCR beta sequences.

Turning to this clone: Its antigen remains unidentified.

The receptor comes from a girl aged 5-17 years in good health and CMV-seropositive. This rearrangement joins TRBV30 to TRBJ1-3; 7 bases match TRBD1. The material sequenced was PBMCs. This CDR3 is CAWTPTGGNTIYF. In DNA form, the CDR3 reads TGTGCCTGGACCCCGACAGGGGGAAACACCATATATTTT.